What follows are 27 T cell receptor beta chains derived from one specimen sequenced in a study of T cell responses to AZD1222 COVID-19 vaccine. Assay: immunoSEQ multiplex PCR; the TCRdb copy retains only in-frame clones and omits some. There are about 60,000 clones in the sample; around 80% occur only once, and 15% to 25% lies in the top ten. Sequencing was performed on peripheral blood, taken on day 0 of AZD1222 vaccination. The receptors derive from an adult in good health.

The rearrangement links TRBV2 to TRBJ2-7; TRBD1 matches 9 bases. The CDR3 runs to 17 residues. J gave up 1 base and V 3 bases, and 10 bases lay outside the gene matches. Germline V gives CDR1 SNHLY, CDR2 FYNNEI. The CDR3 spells CASSEFSGGTGSYEQYV. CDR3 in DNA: TGTGCCAGCAGTGAGTTCTCCGGTGGGACAGGGTCCTACGAGCAGTACGTC.

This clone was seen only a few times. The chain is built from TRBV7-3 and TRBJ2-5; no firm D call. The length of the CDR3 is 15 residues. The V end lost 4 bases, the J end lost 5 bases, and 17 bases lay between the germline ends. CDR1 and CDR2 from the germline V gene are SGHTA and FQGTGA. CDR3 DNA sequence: TGTGCCAGCAGCTCCGGTAATTCAGCGTACGAGACCCAGTACTTC. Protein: CASSSGNSAYETQYF.

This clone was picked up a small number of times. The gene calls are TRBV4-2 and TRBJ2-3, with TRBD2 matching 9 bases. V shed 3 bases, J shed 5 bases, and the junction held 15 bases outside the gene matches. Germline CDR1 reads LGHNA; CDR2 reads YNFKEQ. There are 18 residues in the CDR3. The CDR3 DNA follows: TGTGCCAGCAGCCAGCACGCGAGGCGGGAGGGCGTGGGAGATACGCAGTATTTT. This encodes CASSQHARREGVGDTQYF.

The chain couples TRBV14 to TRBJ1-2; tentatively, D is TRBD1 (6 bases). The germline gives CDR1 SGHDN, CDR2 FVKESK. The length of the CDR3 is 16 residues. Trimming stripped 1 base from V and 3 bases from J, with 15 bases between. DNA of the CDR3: TGTGCCAGCAGCCAAGGGACGCGGGGGCTTTACTATGGCTACACCTTC. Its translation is CASSQGTRGLYYGYTF.

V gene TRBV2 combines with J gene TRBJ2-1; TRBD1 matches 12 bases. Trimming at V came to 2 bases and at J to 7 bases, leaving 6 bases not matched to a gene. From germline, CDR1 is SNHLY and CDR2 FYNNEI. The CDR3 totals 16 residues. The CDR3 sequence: CASSETGTGGKNEQFF. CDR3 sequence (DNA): TGTGCCAGCAGTGAAACCGGGACAGGGGGCAAAAATGAGCAGTTCTTC.

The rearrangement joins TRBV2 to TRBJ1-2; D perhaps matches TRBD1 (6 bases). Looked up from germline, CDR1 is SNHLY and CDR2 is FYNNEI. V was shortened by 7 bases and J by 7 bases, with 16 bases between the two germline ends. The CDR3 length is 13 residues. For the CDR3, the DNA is TGTGCCAGCATGGGGGGCCGCTTGGGTGGCTACACCTTC. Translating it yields CASMGGRLGGYTF.

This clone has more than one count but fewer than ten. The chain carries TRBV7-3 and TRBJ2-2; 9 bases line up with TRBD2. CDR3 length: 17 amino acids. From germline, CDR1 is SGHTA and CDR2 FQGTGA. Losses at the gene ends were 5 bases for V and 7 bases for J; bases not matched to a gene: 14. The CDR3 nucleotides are TGTGCCAGCAGCCCCCCCGGGGCGGGAGGGTCGAGCGGGGAGCTGTTTTTT. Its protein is CASSPPGAGGSSGELFF.

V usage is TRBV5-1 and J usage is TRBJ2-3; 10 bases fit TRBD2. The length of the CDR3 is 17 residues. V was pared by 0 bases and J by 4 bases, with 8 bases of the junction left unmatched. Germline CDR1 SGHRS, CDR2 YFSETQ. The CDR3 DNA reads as TGCGCCAGCAGCTTGGGTCCCAGCGGGAGGGCTCCAGATACGCAGTATTTT. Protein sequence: CASSLGPSGRAPDTQYF.

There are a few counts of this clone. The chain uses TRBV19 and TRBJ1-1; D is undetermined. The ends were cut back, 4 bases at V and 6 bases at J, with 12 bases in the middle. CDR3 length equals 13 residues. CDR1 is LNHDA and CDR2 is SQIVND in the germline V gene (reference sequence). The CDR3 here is CASSRGQVPEAFF. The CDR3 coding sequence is TGTGCCAGTAGTAGAGGGCAGGTCCCTGAAGCTTTCTTT.

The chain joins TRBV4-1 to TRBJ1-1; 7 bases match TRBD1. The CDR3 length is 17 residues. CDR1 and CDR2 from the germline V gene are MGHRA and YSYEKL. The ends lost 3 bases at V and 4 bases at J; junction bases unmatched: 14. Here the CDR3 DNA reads TGCGCCAGCAGCCAGCCTGGGACAGAAAGGGTTCTCACTGAAGCTTTCTTT. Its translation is CASSQPGTERVLTEAFF.

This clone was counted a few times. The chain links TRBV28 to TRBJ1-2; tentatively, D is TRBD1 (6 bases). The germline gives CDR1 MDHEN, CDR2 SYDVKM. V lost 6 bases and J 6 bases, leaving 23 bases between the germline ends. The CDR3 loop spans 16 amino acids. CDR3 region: CASSKMGHPLGDGYTF. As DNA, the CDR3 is TGTGCCAGCAGCAAGATGGGACACCCCTTAGGGGATGGCTACACCTTC.

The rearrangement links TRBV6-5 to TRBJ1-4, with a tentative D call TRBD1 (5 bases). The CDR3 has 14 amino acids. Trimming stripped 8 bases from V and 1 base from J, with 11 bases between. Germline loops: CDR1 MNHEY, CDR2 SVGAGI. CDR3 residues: CASRGGGTNEKLFF. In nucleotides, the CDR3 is TGTGCCAGCCGCGGGGGAGGAACTAATGAAAAACTGTTTTTT.

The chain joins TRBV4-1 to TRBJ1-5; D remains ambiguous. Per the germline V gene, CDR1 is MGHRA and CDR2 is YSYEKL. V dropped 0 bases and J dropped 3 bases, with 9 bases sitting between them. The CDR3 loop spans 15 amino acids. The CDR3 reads CASSQEEVDNQPQHF. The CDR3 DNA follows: TGCGCCAGCAGCCAAGAGGAGGTGGACAATCAGCCCCAGCATTTT.

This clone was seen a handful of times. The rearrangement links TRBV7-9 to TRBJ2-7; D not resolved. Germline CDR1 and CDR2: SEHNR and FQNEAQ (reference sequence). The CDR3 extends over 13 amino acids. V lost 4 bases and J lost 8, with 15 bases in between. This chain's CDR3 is CASSSLGLGKQYF. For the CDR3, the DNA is TGTGCCAGCAGCTCTCTGGGCCTGGGTAAGCAGTACTTC.

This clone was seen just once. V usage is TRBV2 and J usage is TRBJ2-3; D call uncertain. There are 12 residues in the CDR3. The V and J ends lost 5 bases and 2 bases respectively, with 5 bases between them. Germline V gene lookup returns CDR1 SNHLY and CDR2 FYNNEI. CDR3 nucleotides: TGTGCCAGCAGTCGGTCCACAGATACGCAGTATTTT. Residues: CASSRSTDTQYF.

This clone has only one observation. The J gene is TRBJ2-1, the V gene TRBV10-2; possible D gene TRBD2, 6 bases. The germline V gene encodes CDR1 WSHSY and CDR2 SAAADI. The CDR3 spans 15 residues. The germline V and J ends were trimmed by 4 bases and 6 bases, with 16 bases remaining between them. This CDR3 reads CASSVPGTSSNEQFF. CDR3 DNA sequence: TGCGCCAGCAGTGTACCCGGGACTTCGTCCAATGAGCAGTTCTTC.

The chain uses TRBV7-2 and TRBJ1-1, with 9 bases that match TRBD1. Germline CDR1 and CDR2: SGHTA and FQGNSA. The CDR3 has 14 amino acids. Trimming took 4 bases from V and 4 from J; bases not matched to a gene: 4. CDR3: CASSSGQGPTEAFF. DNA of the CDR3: TGTGCCAGCAGCTCGGGACAGGGCCCCACTGAAGCTTTCTTT.

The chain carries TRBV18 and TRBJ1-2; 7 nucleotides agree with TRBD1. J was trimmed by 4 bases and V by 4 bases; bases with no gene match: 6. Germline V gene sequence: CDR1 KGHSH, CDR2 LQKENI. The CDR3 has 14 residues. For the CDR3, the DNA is TGTGCCAGCTCACAACGGGACAGCATCTATGGCTACACCTTC. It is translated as CASSQRDSIYGYTF.

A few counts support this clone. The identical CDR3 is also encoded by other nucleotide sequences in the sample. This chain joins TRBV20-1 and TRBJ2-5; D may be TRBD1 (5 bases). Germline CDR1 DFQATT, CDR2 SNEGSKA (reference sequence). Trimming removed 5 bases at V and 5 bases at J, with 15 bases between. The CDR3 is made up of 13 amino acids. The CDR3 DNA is TGCAGTGCTGGTGGGGCCCGCATGGAGACCCAGTACTTC. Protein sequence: CSAGGARMETQYF.

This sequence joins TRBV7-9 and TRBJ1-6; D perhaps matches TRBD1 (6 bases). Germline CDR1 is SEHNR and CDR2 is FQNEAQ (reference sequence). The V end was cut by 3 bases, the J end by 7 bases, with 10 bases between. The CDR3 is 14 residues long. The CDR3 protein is CASSLDSPNSPLHF. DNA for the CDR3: TGTGCCAGCAGCTTGGACAGCCCCAATTCACCCCTCCACTTT.

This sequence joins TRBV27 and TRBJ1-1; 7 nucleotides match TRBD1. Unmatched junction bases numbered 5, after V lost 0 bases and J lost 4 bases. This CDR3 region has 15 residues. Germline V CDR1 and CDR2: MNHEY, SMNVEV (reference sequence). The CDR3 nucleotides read TGTGCCAGCAGTTTATCGACCAGGGGGGGCACTGAAGCTTTCTTT. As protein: CASSLSTRGGTEAFF.

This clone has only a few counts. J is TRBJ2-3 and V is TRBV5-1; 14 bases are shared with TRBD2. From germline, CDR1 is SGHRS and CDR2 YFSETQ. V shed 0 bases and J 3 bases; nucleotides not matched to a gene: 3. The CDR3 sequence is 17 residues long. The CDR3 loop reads CASSLGGLAGETDTQYF. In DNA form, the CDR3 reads TGCGCCAGCAGCTTGGGGGGACTAGCGGGAGAGACAGATACGCAGTATTTT.

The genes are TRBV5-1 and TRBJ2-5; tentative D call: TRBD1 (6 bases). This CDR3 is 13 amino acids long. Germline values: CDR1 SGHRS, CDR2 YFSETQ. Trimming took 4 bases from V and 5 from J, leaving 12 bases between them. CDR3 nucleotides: TGCGCCAGCAGCGTACAGGGATACGAGACCCAGTACTTC. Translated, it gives CASSVQGYETQYF.

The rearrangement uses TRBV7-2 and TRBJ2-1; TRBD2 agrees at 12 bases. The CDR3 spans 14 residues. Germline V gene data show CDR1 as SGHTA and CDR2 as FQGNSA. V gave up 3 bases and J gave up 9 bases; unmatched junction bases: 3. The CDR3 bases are TGTGCCAGCAGCTTGACTAGCGGGAGAGGTGAGCAGTTCTTC. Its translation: CASSLTSGRGEQFF.

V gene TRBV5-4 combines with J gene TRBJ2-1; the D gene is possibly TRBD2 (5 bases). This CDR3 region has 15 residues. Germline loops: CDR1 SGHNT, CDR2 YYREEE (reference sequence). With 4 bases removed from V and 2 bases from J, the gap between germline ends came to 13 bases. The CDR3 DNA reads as TGTGCCAGCAGCCCCCGGGCGGGTGCCTACAATGAGCAGTTCTTC. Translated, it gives CASSPRAGAYNEQFF.

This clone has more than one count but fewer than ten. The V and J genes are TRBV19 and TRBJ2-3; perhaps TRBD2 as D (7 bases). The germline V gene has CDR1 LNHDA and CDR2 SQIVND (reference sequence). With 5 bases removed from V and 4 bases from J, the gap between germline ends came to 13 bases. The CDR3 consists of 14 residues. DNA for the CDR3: TGTGCCAGTAGTCTCCGAGGGGGGGCAGATACGCAGTATTTT. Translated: CASSLRGGADTQYF. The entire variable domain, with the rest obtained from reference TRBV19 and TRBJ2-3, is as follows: DGGITQSPKYLFRKEGQNVTLSCEQNLNHDAMYWYRQDPGQGLRLIYYSQIVNDFQKGDIAEGYSVSREKKESFPLTVTSAQKNPTAFYLCASSLRGGADTQYFGPGTRLTVL.

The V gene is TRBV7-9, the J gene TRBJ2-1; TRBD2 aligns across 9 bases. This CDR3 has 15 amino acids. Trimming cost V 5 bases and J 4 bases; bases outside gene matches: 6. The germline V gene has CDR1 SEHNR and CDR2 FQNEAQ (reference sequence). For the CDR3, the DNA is TGTGCCAGCAGCCCCCGGCTAGCGGGGTACAATGAGCAGTTCTTC. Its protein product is CASSPRLAGYNEQFF. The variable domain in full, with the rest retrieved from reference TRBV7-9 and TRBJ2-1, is DTGVSQNPRHKITKRGQNVTFRCDPISEHNRLYWYRQTLGQGPEFLTYFQNEAQLEKSRLLSDRFSAERPKGSFSTLEIQRTEQGDSAMYLCASSPRLAGYNEQFFGPGTRLTVL.